These 11 T cell receptor beta chains originate from one sample sequenced in a study of cytotoxic CD8 clonotypes in ibrutinib-treated CLL. Assay: immunoSEQ multiplex PCR; the TCRdb copy retains only in-frame clones and omits some. The table lists about 76,000 clones, less than 90% of them singletons, with about 36% in the top ten. The sample here was PBMCs, taken after 24 months of ibrutinib treatment. The origin of the receptors is a human donor with chronic lymphocytic leukemia.

This chain joins TRBV10-3 and TRBJ2-1; 9 nucleotides match TRBD2. CDR1 is ENHRY and CDR2 is SYGVKD in the germline V gene. With 8 bases clipped from V and 8 bases from J, the junction kept 7 bases outside the gene matches. The CDR3 runs 13 residues. The DNA of the CDR3 is TGTGCCATCGGGGCTAGCGGGACAGATGAGCAGTTCTTC. This encodes CAIGASGTDEQFF.

The CDR3, as DNA: TGTGCCAGCAGTTTTGATCGGGGGATCGGCTATGGCTACACCTTC. Amino acids: CASSFDRGIGYGYTF. This chain uses TRBV28 with TRBJ1-2; a possible D gene is TRBD1 (5 bases). V was shortened by 3 bases and J by 4 bases, with 15 bases between the two germline ends. The CDR3 loop spans 15 amino acids. From germline, CDR1 is MDHEN and CDR2 SYDVKM.

In this sample, this clone turned up once. CDR3 region: CSAGTATYNEQFF. Written as DNA, the CDR3 is TGCAGCGCTGGGACTGCTACCTACAATGAGCAGTTCTTC. The chain is built from TRBV29-1 and TRBJ2-1, with D maybe TRBD2 (6 bases). Deletions cut 7 bases from V and 2 bases from J, with 12 bases between. The germline CDR1 and CDR2 sequences are SQVTM and ANQGSEA. This CDR3 region has 13 residues.

The V call is TRBV19, the J call TRBJ2-3; D unclear. Between the trimmed V and J ends, which lost 1 base and 8 bases, there was a span of 10 bases. The CDR3 runs 13 residues. Per germline, CDR1 LNHDA and CDR2 SQIVND (reference sequence). This CDR3 is CASSIVPFGTQYF. CDR3 DNA: TGTGCCAGTAGTATAGTCCCCTTCGGTACGCAGTATTTT.

In its sample, this clone was seen once. This chain uses TRBV11-2 with TRBJ2-5, with 8 bases fitting TRBD1. The CDR3 consists of 14 residues. Losses at the gene ends were 5 bases for V and 5 bases for J; bases not matched to a gene: 7. In germline, CDR1 is SGHAT, CDR2 FQNNGV. The CDR3 DNA reads TGTGCCAGCAGCCAAGACAGGGGCGATGAGACCCAGTACTTC. Translation: CASSQDRGDETQYF.

This clone was observed a few times. J is TRBJ2-1 and V is TRBV4-3, with D maybe TRBD1 (7 bases). The CDR3 has 17 amino acids. Trimming shortened V by 0 bases and J by 14 bases, and 26 bases separated the two germline ends. Germline loops: CDR1 LGHNA, CDR2 YSLEER. The CDR3 spells CASSQERSDRVAAREFF. As DNA, the CDR3 is TGCGCCAGCAGCCAAGAAAGGAGCGACAGGGTAGCGGCAAGGGAGTTCTTC.

The chain combines TRBV15 with TRBJ2-7; D possibly uses TRBD1 or TRBD2 (5 bases each). Germline CDR1 is LNHNV and CDR2 is YYDKDF (reference sequence). The CDR3 extends over 14 amino acids. The germline V and J ends were trimmed by 1 base and 0 bases, with 7 bases remaining between them. CDR3 protein: CATSRAGTSYEQYF. CDR3 sequence (DNA): TGTGCCACCAGCAGAGCAGGGACCTCCTACGAGCAGTACTTC.

The rearrangement links TRBV28 to TRBJ2-7; maybe TRBD2 (6 bases). Per the germline V gene, CDR1 is MDHEN and CDR2 is SYDVKM. The CDR3 sequence is 15 residues long. Trimming took 1 base from V and 2 from J, leaving 12 bases between them. The CDR3 here is CASSLSGSMTYEQYF. The CDR3 bases are TGTGCCAGCAGTTTATCCGGGAGTATGACCTACGAGCAGTACTTC.

This clone was recorded a few times. The chain links TRBV7-8 to TRBJ2-3; no reliable D call. This CDR3 spans 11 amino acids. Trimming removed 3 bases at V and 6 bases at J, with 4 bases between. Per the germline V gene, CDR1 is SGHVS and CDR2 is FQNEAQ. The CDR3 DNA reads TGTGCCAGCAGCTTCGATGATACGCAGTATTTT. Translated: CASSFDDTQYF.

The V call is TRBV2, the J call TRBJ2-7; 8 nucleotides agree with TRBD1. Germline loops: CDR1 SNHLY, CDR2 FYNNEI. V was clipped by 8 bases and J by 7 bases; unmatched bases: 10. CDR3 length: 13 residues. DNA of the CDR3: TGTGCCAGCGGGGTGGACAGGGTGGAAGAGCAGTACTTC. This gives the protein CASGVDRVEEQYF.

This chain links TRBV4-1 with TRBJ2-6, with D uncertain. Germline V CDR1 and CDR2: MGHRA, YSYEKL. The V gene lost 1 base and the J gene lost 1 base, with 5 bases spanning the gap. The CDR3 sequence is 15 residues long. CDR3 DNA: TGCGCCAGCAGCCAAGCTATTTCTGGGGCCAACGTCCTGACTTTC. Its protein is CASSQAISGANVLTF.